A selection of T cell receptor beta chains follows, all from one sample in a study of OX40 agonist ivuxolimab in advanced cancers. Here immunoSEQ multiplex PCR was the method, and the copy in TCRdb shows in-frame clones only, minus some. The sample carries around 46,000 clones, roughly 89% recorded once. The input for sequencing was CD4+ or CD8+ T cells sorted from blood, taken in a trial of the OX40 agonist ivuxolimab. The receptors were sampled from an adult with an advanced solid tumor such as melanoma, head and neck, liver or kidney cancer. CDR3s include the opening cysteine and the closing phenylalanine or tryptophan. The order of the fields is clone size, V gene, D gene, J gene, CDR3 DNA, CDR3 protein. D genes are given only for firm matches. Clone size is given for some rows only: seen once, a few or many times, or a class if the clone is expanded.

abundance: -; v_gene: TRBV30; d_gene: -; j_gene: TRBJ2-3; CDR3nt: TGTGCCTGGGGGGGACTGTCGGGAGTCACAGATACGCAGTATTTT; CDR3aa: CAWGGLSGVTDTQYF
abundance: -; v_gene: TRBV29-1; d_gene: -; j_gene: TRBJ2-7; CDR3nt: TGCAGCGTTGAAGTACTTTCTGACGAGCAGTACTTC; CDR3aa: CSVEVLSDEQYF
abundance: -; v_gene: TRBV27; d_gene: -; j_gene: TRBJ2-2; CDR3nt: TGTGCCAGCAGTTGGTCGGGGGAGGACACCGGGGAGCTGTTTTTT; CDR3aa: CASSWSGEDTGELFF
abundance: -; v_gene: TRBV27; d_gene: TRBD1; j_gene: TRBJ2-7; CDR3nt: TGTGCCAGCAGCCCAGGGGGACAGTATCACGAGCAGTACTTC; CDR3aa: CASSPGGQYHEQYF
abundance: -; v_gene: TRBV5-1; d_gene: -; j_gene: TRBJ1-2; CDR3nt: TGCGCCAGCAGCTTGGAGCCAGGAGATAACTATGGCTACACCTTC; CDR3aa: CASSLEPGDNYGYTF
abundance: -; v_gene: TRBV4-1; d_gene: TRBD1; j_gene: TRBJ1-2; CDR3nt: TGCGCCAGCAGCCAAGAAACAGGGGGCGCCAGCTATGGCTACACCTTC; CDR3aa: CASSQETGGASYGYTF
abundance: -; v_gene: TRBV28; d_gene: -; j_gene: TRBJ1-3; CDR3nt: TGTGCCAGCAGTATCGCCCGGGGATCTGGAAACACCATATATTTT; CDR3aa: CASSIARGSGNTIYF
abundance: -; v_gene: TRBV2; d_gene: -; j_gene: TRBJ1-3; CDR3nt: TGTGCCGGACGCCTAGGGGGTTCTGGAAACACCATATATTTT; CDR3aa: CAGRLGGSGNTIYF
abundance: -; v_gene: TRBV19; d_gene: TRBD2; j_gene: TRBJ2-7; CDR3nt: TGTGCCAGTAGTATAGTCAGCGGGGGGACCTACGAGCAGTACTTC; CDR3aa: CASSIVSGGTYEQYF
abundance: -; v_gene: TRBV9; d_gene: -; j_gene: TRBJ2-6; CDR3nt: TGTGCCAGCAGCGTAGATAGGGGGGCCAACGTCCTGACTTTC; CDR3aa: CASSVDRGANVLTF
abundance: -; v_gene: TRBV2; d_gene: TRBD1; j_gene: TRBJ2-6; CDR3nt: TGTGCCAGCACCAGGTGGGGGACAGGTACCTCTGGGGCCAACGTCCTGACTTTC; CDR3aa: CASTRWGTGTSGANVLTF
abundance: -; v_gene: TRBV27; d_gene: -; j_gene: TRBJ1-1; CDR3nt: TGTGCCAGCAGTTTAGGAGCGACCACTGAAGCTTTCTTT; CDR3aa: CASSLGATTEAFF
abundance: -; v_gene: TRBV6-5; d_gene: -; j_gene: TRBJ1-2; CDR3nt: TGTGCCAGCAGTTTTGGCGGTGTCTATGGCTACACCTTC; CDR3aa: CASSFGGVYGYTF
abundance: -; v_gene: TRBV5-5; d_gene: -; j_gene: TRBJ1-4; CDR3nt: TGTGCCAGCAGCTTGGGGACGGCGGCGGATGAAAAACTGTTTTTT; CDR3aa: CASSLGTAADEKLFF
abundance: once; v_gene: TRBV28; d_gene: TRBD1; j_gene: TRBJ2-7; CDR3nt: TGTGCCAGCAGTACGCGGACAGGGGGAGGCTACGAGCAGTACTTC; CDR3aa: CASSTRTGGGYEQYF
abundance: -; v_gene: TRBV2; d_gene: -; j_gene: TRBJ2-7; CDR3nt: TGTGCCGTAACAAAGGGGGACTCCTACGAGCAGTACTTC; CDR3aa: CAVTKGDSYEQYF
abundance: few; v_gene: TRBV2; d_gene: TRBD1; j_gene: TRBJ1-1; CDR3nt: TGTGCCAGCAGTGACTGGGACAGGGTTTACGCTGAAGCTTTCTTT; CDR3aa: CASSDWDRVYAEAFF
abundance: once; v_gene: TRBV2; d_gene: TRBD1; j_gene: TRBJ1-1; CDR3nt: TGTGCCAGCAGTGAGGGCAGGGGGCGTAAGTACACTGAAGCTTTCTTT; CDR3aa: CASSEGRGRKYTEAFF
abundance: -; v_gene: TRBV14; d_gene: -; j_gene: TRBJ2-5; CDR3nt: TGTGCCAGCAGCCAAGATAGCGCCCAGTCGGAGGAGACCCAGTACTTC; CDR3aa: CASSQDSAQSEETQYF
abundance: -; v_gene: TRBV6-1; d_gene: -; j_gene: TRBJ1-3; CDR3nt: TGTGCCAGCAGTGATAGGGAGATTGGCAGAAACACCATATATTTT; CDR3aa: CASSDREIGRNTIYF
abundance: -; v_gene: TRBV19; d_gene: -; j_gene: TRBJ1-5; CDR3nt: TGTGCCACCAGAGCAACAGGGAATCAGCCCCAGCATTTT; CDR3aa: CATRATGNQPQHF
abundance: -; v_gene: TRBV10-1; d_gene: TRBD2; j_gene: TRBJ2-3; CDR3nt: TGCGCCAGCACGGCAAGACGGGAGGGGAGCACAGATACGCAGTATTTT; CDR3aa: CASTARREGSTDTQYF
abundance: once; v_gene: TRBV7-8; d_gene: -; j_gene: TRBJ2-7; CDR3nt: TGTGCCAGCAGCTCAGACCGACGGGGGTACGAGCAGTACTTC; CDR3aa: CASSSDRRGYEQYF
abundance: few; v_gene: TRBV19; d_gene: TRBD1; j_gene: TRBJ1-1; CDR3nt: TGTGCCAGTAGTCATGGGACAGGCACTGAAGCTTTCTTT; CDR3aa: CASSHGTGTEAFF
abundance: -; v_gene: TRBV30; d_gene: TRBD1; j_gene: TRBJ2-7; CDR3nt: TGTGCCTGGGTCGGGACAGGCCCTCTAAGGGACCCCCACGAGCAGTACTTC; CDR3aa: CAWVGTGPLRDPHEQYF
abundance: -; v_gene: TRBV5-4; d_gene: -; j_gene: TRBJ2-5; CDR3nt: TGTGCCAGCAGCGGGCAACAAGAGACCCAGTACTTC; CDR3aa: CASSGQQETQYF
abundance: -; v_gene: TRBV6-5; d_gene: -; j_gene: TRBJ1-2; CDR3nt: TGTGCCAGCAGTTACTTTGGGGACGGCTACACCTTC; CDR3aa: CASSYFGDGYTF
abundance: -; v_gene: TRBV4-1; d_gene: -; j_gene: TRBJ2-7; CDR3nt: TGCGCCAGCAGCCAAGATGAGGGGGGGCTCAACGAGCAGTACTTC; CDR3aa: CASSQDEGGLNEQYF
abundance: -; v_gene: TRBV13; d_gene: TRBD1; j_gene: TRBJ2-7; CDR3nt: TGTGCCAGCAGCCGGGACAGCTCCTACGAGCAGTACTTC; CDR3aa: CASSRDSSYEQYF
abundance: -; v_gene: TRBV11-2; d_gene: TRBD1; j_gene: TRBJ2-3; CDR3nt: TGTGCCAGCGGCTCGAGACAGGGGTCCGATACGCAGTATTTT; CDR3aa: CASGSRQGSDTQYF
abundance: -; v_gene: TRBV19; d_gene: -; j_gene: TRBJ1-3; CDR3nt: TGTGCCAGTAGTATAGATCTTGCGGACTCTGGAAACACCATATATTTT; CDR3aa: CASSIDLADSGNTIYF
abundance: -; v_gene: TRBV19; d_gene: -; j_gene: TRBJ1-1; CDR3nt: TGTGCCAGTTTAGGGATGAACACTGAAGCTTTCTTT; CDR3aa: CASLGMNTEAFF
abundance: -; v_gene: TRBV4-1; d_gene: -; j_gene: TRBJ2-3; CDR3nt: TGCGCCAGCAGCTTTCGAGGAGGAGGGGTCACAGATACGCAGTATTTT; CDR3aa: CASSFRGGGVTDTQYF
abundance: -; v_gene: TRBV7-2; d_gene: -; j_gene: TRBJ2-1; CDR3nt: TGTGCCAGCAGCACAGGTACGGGGGGCCATAATGAGCAGTTCTTC; CDR3aa: CASSTGTGGHNEQFF
abundance: -; v_gene: TRBV6-5; d_gene: -; j_gene: TRBJ2-7; CDR3nt: TGTGCCAGCAGTTACTCGAGTTACACCAGCTACGAGCAGTACTTC; CDR3aa: CASSYSSYTSYEQYF
abundance: -; v_gene: TRBV7-9; d_gene: -; j_gene: TRBJ2-7; CDR3nt: TGTGCCAGCAGCTCCGGGACAACTAGCTCCTACGAGCAGTACTTC; CDR3aa: CASSSGTTSSYEQYF
abundance: -; v_gene: TRBV27; d_gene: TRBD2; j_gene: TRBJ2-7; CDR3nt: TGTGCCAGCAGTTCCGGGACTAGCGGGCTAAACGAGCAGTACTTC; CDR3aa: CASSSGTSGLNEQYF
abundance: -; v_gene: TRBV5-8; d_gene: -; j_gene: TRBJ1-5; CDR3nt: TGTGCCAGCAGCTTGGCCTTATATGGGATCAATCAGCCCCAGCATTTT; CDR3aa: CASSLALYGINQPQHF
abundance: -; v_gene: TRBV27; d_gene: -; j_gene: TRBJ2-7; CDR3nt: TGTGCCAGCAGTTTAGGTGACGAGCAGTACTTC; CDR3aa: CASSLGDEQYF
abundance: -; v_gene: TRBV9; d_gene: -; j_gene: TRBJ2-3; CDR3nt: TGTGCCAGCAGCGTAGGTGCAGGTAGCACAGATACGCAGTATTTT; CDR3aa: CASSVGAGSTDTQYF
abundance: -; v_gene: TRBV5-6; d_gene: -; j_gene: TRBJ2-7; CDR3nt: TGTGCCAGCAGGCTCTGGCTAGGGGGAGGGTACGAGCAGTACTTC; CDR3aa: CASRLWLGGGYEQYF
abundance: -; v_gene: TRBV6-1; d_gene: TRBD2; j_gene: TRBJ2-1; CDR3nt: TGTGCCAGCAGTGAAGTAGCGGGGATATCCAATGAGCAGTTCTTC; CDR3aa: CASSEVAGISNEQFF
abundance: -; v_gene: TRBV18; d_gene: -; j_gene: TRBJ2-4; CDR3nt: TGTGCCAGCTCATCGTCCGGGACGCTGGACATTCAGTACTTC; CDR3aa: CASSSSGTLDIQYF
abundance: -; v_gene: TRBV10-3; d_gene: -; j_gene: TRBJ1-6; CDR3nt: TGTGCCAGCGGAGGGGGATATAATTCACCCCTCCACTTT; CDR3aa: CASGGGYNSPLHF
abundance: -; v_gene: TRBV6-4; d_gene: TRBD2; j_gene: TRBJ2-7; CDR3nt: TGTGCCAGCAGTGATACCGGACTAGCGGGATCTACCTCTACCTACGAGCAGTACTTC; CDR3aa: CASSDTGLAGSTSTYEQYF
abundance: -; v_gene: TRBV15; d_gene: -; j_gene: TRBJ2-2; CDR3nt: TGTGCCACCAGCAGAGACCTTCGACGAACGAACACCGGGGAGCTGTTTTTT; CDR3aa: CATSRDLRRTNTGELFF
abundance: -; v_gene: TRBV10-3; d_gene: TRBD1; j_gene: TRBJ2-7; CDR3nt: TGTGCCATCAGTGAGGCCGGACAGGGGGTGGGCGAGCAGTACTTC; CDR3aa: CAISEAGQGVGEQYF
abundance: -; v_gene: TRBV30; d_gene: -; j_gene: TRBJ2-7; CDR3nt: TGTGCCTGGGCAGACAAATACGAGCAGTACTTC; CDR3aa: CAWADKYEQYF
abundance: -; v_gene: TRBV11-2; d_gene: TRBD2; j_gene: TRBJ2-5; CDR3nt: TGTGCCAGCAGCTTGACTAGCGGGACCCCCCCTCAAGAGACCCAGTACTTC; CDR3aa: CASSLTSGTPPQETQYF
abundance: -; v_gene: TRBV9; d_gene: TRBD2; j_gene: TRBJ2-5; CDR3nt: TGTGCCAGCAGCGTAGATTGGACTAGTGAGGAGACCCAGTACTTC; CDR3aa: CASSVDWTSEETQYF
abundance: -; v_gene: TRBV15; d_gene: -; j_gene: TRBJ2-5; CDR3nt: TGTGCCACCAGCAGATCATTGGCACAGGGTCAAGAGACCCAGTACTTC; CDR3aa: CATSRSLAQGQETQYF
abundance: -; v_gene: TRBV7-3; d_gene: TRBD2; j_gene: TRBJ2-7; CDR3nt: TGTGCCAGCAGCTTAGGCGGGGGGAACGAGCAGTACTTC; CDR3aa: CASSLGGGNEQYF
abundance: -; v_gene: TRBV2; d_gene: -; j_gene: TRBJ2-3; CDR3nt: TGTGCCAGGGCCGCGGACCAGGGACGGAGCACAGATACGCAGTATTTT; CDR3aa: CARAADQGRSTDTQYF
abundance: -; v_gene: TRBV2; d_gene: -; j_gene: TRBJ1-1; CDR3nt: TGTGCCAGCAGTGATTTTAAGGGTAGTATGAACACTGAAGCTTTCTTT; CDR3aa: CASSDFKGSMNTEAFF
abundance: -; v_gene: TRBV21-1; d_gene: -; j_gene: TRBJ2-3; CDR3nt: TGTGCCAGCAGCAAAGGGGAGGTCTTGACAGATACGCAGTATTTT; CDR3aa: CASSKGEVLTDTQYF
abundance: -; v_gene: TRBV9; d_gene: TRBD1; j_gene: TRBJ1-1; CDR3nt: TGTGCCAGCAGCGCGACGACAGGGGGCTACACTGAAGCTTTCTTT; CDR3aa: CASSATTGGYTEAFF
abundance: -; v_gene: TRBV11-2; d_gene: TRBD1; j_gene: TRBJ1-1; CDR3nt: TGTGCCAGCAGCTCAATGGGACAGGGGGTTACTGAAGCTTTCTTT; CDR3aa: CASSSMGQGVTEAFF
abundance: -; v_gene: TRBV21-1; d_gene: -; j_gene: TRBJ1-1; CDR3nt: TGTGCCAGCAGCCTCTTAACGGGACTCCTGAACACTGAAGCTTTCTTT; CDR3aa: CASSLLTGLLNTEAFF